What follows is one TCR beta chain and its context. What it binds is unknown. The CDR3 end is not reached by the read, which stops 3 residues before it; the germline J gene fills it in. The data originate from a study of T cells in women clearing cervical HPV infection. At the level of the study: Controls gave blood once infection was undetectable; cases at lesion identification. For cases, blood was sampled a median 149 days after lesion detection, interquartile range roughly 80 to 220 days.

The table came from immunoSEQ multiplex PCR; TCRdb's copy has only in-frame clones and leaves some out. Recorded for this sample: around 35,000 clones. Deletions cut 6 bases from V and 5 bases from J, with 23 bases between. Looked up from germline, CDR1 is LNHDA and CDR2 is SQIVND (reference sequence). The CDR3 loop spans 17 amino acids. All donors had a single incident cervical HPV16 infection, not prevalent. Whole-study results and caveats: Combining TCR richness with V gene abundances gave approximately 0.84 AUC.

The sequencing input was blood buffy coat. The V gene is TRBV19, the J gene TRBJ1-5; TRBD1 might be the D (6 bases). The sequence was obtained from a woman aged 18-70 years with a cervical HPV16 infection that either progressed to CIN3+ or cleared (not recorded which). The CDR3 protein is CASRPTWGGLGDQPQHF. The CDR3 DNA, read in part, is TGTGCCAGTAGACCAACTTGGGGGGGGCTTGGAGATCAGCCC.